Many counts were recorded for the clone carrying this TCR beta chain. Its antigen is unidentified. The record originates from a study of Graves' ophthalmopathy and Graves' hyperthyroidism. Regarding the study as a whole: Blood also held most thyroid clonotypes expanded above 0.001 frequency.

RNA transcripts provided the template for amplifying TCR beta CDR3 regions. RT-PCR with HTBI primers came first, then second-round multiplex PCR. One entry per CDR3 protein results from TCRdb running MiXCR on the multiplex PCR reads. Among approximately 640,000 distinct CDR3 sequences, about 40% were seen once, and the ten largest hold under 3.5%. The CDR3 runs to 15 residues. Trimming cost V 3 bases and J 1 base, with 7 bases left between them. The clonotype originates from an adult man with Graves' ophthalmopathy. Input material: peripheral blood. The genes are TRBV12-3 or TRBV12-4 and TRBJ2-6; no definite D call. The CDR3, as DNA: TGTGCCAGCAGTTTGTCCCTTTCTGGGGCCAACGTCCTGACTTTC. It encodes CASSLSLSGANVLTF.